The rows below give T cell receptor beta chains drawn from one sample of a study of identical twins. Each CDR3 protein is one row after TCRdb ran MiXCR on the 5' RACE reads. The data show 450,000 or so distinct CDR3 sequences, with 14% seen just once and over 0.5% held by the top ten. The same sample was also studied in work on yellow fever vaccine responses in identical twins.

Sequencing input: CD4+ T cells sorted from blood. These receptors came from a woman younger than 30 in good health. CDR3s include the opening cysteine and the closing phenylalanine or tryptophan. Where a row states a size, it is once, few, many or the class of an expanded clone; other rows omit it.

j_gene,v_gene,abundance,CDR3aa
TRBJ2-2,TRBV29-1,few,CSVGGLVNTGELFF
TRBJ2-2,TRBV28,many,CASRDRGNTGELFF
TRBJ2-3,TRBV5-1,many,CASKPTSLGADTQYF
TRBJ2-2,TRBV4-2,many,CASSQATGFTGELFF
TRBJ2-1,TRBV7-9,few,CASSAGTSGGAEQFF
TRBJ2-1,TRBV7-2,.,CASSPGTSGLNEQFF
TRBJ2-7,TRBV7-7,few,CASALETGASYEQYF
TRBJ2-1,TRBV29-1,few,CSLLVLAGGRENNEQFF
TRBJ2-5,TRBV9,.,CASSVGGGAGTQETQYF
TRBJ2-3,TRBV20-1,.,CSARDLASGLDTQYF
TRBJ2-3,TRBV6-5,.,CASSYRASKDTQYF
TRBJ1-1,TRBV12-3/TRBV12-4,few,CASRHLGRMNTEAFF
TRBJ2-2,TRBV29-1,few,CSVAQRGDTGELFF
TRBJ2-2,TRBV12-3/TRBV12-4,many,CASSPTHGGGELFF
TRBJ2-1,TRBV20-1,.,CSASRQVSSYNEQFF
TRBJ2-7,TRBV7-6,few,CASSLGTSGDSYEQYF
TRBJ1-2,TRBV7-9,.,CASSHDSNYGYTF
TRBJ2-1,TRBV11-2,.,CASSSQVPTSGTGEQFF
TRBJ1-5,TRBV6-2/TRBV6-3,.,CASSYSGARGNQPQHF
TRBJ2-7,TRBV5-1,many,CASSLDRVYEQYF
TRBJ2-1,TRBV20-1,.,CSARGFVRTNNEQFF
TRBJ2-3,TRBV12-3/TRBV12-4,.,CASSPGTSGGAGDTQYF
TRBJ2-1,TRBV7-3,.,CASSSFSGGGYNEQFF
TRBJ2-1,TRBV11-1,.,CASSLRDSSGRNNEQFF
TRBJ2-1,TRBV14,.,CASRLAGGPGNEQFF
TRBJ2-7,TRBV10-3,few,CAISESGDRGREQYF
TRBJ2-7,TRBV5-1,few,CASSLGGTGELKFTYEQYF
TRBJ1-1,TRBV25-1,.,CASRPKGRKNTEAFF
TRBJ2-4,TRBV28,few,CASSSTGAGKNIQYF
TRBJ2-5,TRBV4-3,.,CASSQAHGLAGGEQTQYF
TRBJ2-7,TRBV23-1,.,CASSQSAFSGRYYEQYF
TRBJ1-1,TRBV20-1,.,CSAGGTANTEAFF
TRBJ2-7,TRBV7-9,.,CASSSTAGGVSYEQYF
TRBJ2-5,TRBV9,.,CASSADGGQETQYF
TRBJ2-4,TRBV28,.,CASSLFAAGSKNIQYF
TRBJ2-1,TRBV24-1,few,CATSDRAVTYNEQFF
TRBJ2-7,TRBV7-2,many,CASSLRGQGIGEQYF
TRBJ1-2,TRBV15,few,CATSSGVNYGYTF
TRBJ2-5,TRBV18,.,CASSRRTGALETQYF
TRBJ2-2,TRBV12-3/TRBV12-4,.,CASSLIGQINTGELFF
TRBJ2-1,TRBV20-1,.,CSARETSGRRYNEQFF
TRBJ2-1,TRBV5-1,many,CASSLGPSGRNNEQFF
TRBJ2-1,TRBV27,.,CASRDPSRPRDEQFF
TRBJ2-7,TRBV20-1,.,CSVPYQNKYEQYF
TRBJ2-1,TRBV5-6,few,CASSLRTSGVYNEQFF
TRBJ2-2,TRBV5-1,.,CASSAGQGVWTGELFF
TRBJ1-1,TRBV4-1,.,CASSPGGLNTEAFF
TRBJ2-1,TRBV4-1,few,CASSQVSGLSSYNEQFF
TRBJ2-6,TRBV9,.,CASSLRAGERSGANVLTF
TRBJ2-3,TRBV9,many,CASSGTGTSGSAPLSTDTQYF
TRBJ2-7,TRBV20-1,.,CSARAMGNSGRREQYF
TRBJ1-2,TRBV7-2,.,CASSSRGRAGYTF
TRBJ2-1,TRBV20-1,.,CCARGSGLAWTEQFF
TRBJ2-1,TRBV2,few,CASRADAGNEQFF
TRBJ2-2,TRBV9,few,CASSVPGELAGGPYTGELFF